This T cell receptor beta chain was profiled in a study of T cell responses to AZD1222 COVID-19 vaccine. Background on the study: Pooled together were second doses at about 4 or about 12 weeks.

This CDR3 contains 15 residues. Looked up from germline, CDR1 is SQVTM and CDR2 is ANQGSEA. V dropped 0 bases and J dropped 0; count of bases not matched to a gene: 5. Profiling relied on immunoSEQ multiplex PCR, and the TCRdb table lists in-frame clones only, not all of them. The sample holds 140,000 to 150,000 clones, over 85% seen once. This sample comprised peripheral blood, obtained on day 0 of AZD1222 vaccination. The rearrangement uses TRBV29-1 and TRBJ2-7, with 7 bases identical to TRBD1. The receptor was derived from an adult in good health. For the CDR3, the DNA is TGCAGCGTTGAAGATCCAGGGGGATCCTCCTACGAGCAGTACTTC. The encoded protein is CSVEDPGGSSYEQYF.